A selection of T cell receptor beta chains follows, all from one sample in a study of molecular identifiers for immune sequencing clone quantification. TCRdb reprocessed the PCR reads via MiXCR and lists one record per CDR3 protein. The table shows about half a million distinct CDR3 sequences, with about 25% occurring only once. The sample comprised naive CD8+ T cells from blood, with Jurkat cell RNA spiked in. All receptors derive from a human donor in good health. Some libraries in this study had Jurkat cell RNA spiked in. The CDR3 runs from the conserved cysteine through the conserved F or W. D genes are given only for firm matches.

cdr3_aa: CSVEDLAGGEKLFF; v_call: TRBV29-1; d_call: TRBD1; j_call: TRBJ1-4
cdr3_aa: CASSYSGTGAEQYF; v_call: TRBV6-5; d_call: TRBD1; j_call: TRBJ2-7
cdr3_aa: CASSSIEGETQYF; v_call: TRBV7-3; d_call: -; j_call: TRBJ2-5
cdr3_aa: CASSLLLASGGRETQYF; v_call: TRBV6-5; d_call: TRBD2; j_call: TRBJ2-5
cdr3_aa: CASSQIGPGPHETQYF; v_call: TRBV4-1; d_call: -; j_call: TRBJ2-5
cdr3_aa: CASSQAVTENTEAFF; v_call: TRBV4-1; d_call: -; j_call: TRBJ1-1
cdr3_aa: CASSFVTGTYEQYF; v_call: TRBV5-1; d_call: -; j_call: TRBJ2-7
cdr3_aa: CASTHPDSHYSYTF; v_call: TRBV7-9; d_call: -; j_call: TRBJ1-2
cdr3_aa: CASSSPGVSWNNEQFF; v_call: TRBV7-2; d_call: -; j_call: TRBJ2-1
cdr3_aa: CARSVGSYSNQPQHF; v_call: TRBV30; d_call: -; j_call: TRBJ1-5
cdr3_aa: CASSLGQNLLSYGYTF; v_call: TRBV12-3/TRBV12-4; d_call: -; j_call: TRBJ1-2
cdr3_aa: CARGGLLQETQYF; v_call: TRBV2; d_call: -; j_call: TRBJ2-5